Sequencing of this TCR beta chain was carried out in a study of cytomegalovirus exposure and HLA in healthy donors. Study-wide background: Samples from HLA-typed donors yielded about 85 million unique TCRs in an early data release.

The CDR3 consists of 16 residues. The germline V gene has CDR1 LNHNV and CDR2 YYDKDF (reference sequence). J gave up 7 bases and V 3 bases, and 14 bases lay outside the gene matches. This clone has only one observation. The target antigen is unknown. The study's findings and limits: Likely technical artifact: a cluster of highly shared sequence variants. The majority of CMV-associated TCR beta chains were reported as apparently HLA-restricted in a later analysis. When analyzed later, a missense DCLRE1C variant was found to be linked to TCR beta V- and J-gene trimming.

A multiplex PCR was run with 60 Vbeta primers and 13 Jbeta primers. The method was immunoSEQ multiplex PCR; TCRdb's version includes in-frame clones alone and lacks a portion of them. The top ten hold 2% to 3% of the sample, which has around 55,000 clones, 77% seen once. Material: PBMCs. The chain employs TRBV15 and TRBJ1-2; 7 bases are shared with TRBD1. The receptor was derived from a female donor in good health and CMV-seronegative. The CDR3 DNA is TGTGCCACCAGCAGGGGCCCAGGGGGACAGAGTCTTGGCTACACCTTC. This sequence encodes CATSRGPGGQSLGYTF.